The clone carrying this TCR beta chain was observed a handful of times. Some clones are missing from TCRdb's copy, which holds only in-frame ones; the method was immunoSEQ multiplex PCR. The sample includes some 14,000 clones, roughly two fifths of them seen just once. Plating of some 200,000 CFSE-labeled responder cells was done together with some 200,000 irradiated, violet-dye-labeled stimulator cells. The sample belongs to a study of graft-versus-host responses after intestinal transplantation. Whole-study findings and limits: Early after transplant, HvG clones declined as circulating GvH clones peaked.

Sequenced here: alloreactive CD8+ T cells from a mixed lymphocyte reaction culture, sampled before intestinal transplant. This sample's subset: CFSE-low proliferating T cells sorted from roughly six-day pre-transplant mixed lymphocyte reaction (GvH or HvG direction). This TCR was recovered from a human patient who received an intestinal transplant.

CDR3 sequence: CAWSGTGGGEQYF. The CDR3 DNA reads as TGTGCCTGGAGTGGGACAGGGGGCGGCGAGCAGTACTTC. V and J are TRBV30 and TRBJ2-7; 11 bases fit TRBD1. The CDR3 covers 13 residues. CDR1 and CDR2 (germline): GTSNPN, SVGIG (reference sequence). Trimming removed 1 base from V and 6 bases from J; junction bases left unmatched: 2.